The present T cell receptor (beta chain) was sequenced within a study of T-cell memory formation after mild COVID-19. Study context: The TCR clusters were mostly specific to one donor. Overall study findings and caveats: The second-wave clones peaking on day 37 were not confirmed as SARS-CoV-2-specific. There were some responding clones in pre-infection memory, which suggested that cross-reactive memory had joined.

From 5'RACE with constant-segment primers came TCR alpha and TCR beta cDNA libraries that carried sample barcodes and UMIs. MiXCR, run by TCRdb on the 5' RACE reads, gives a single entry per CDR3 protein. This table holds a few hundred thousand distinct CDR3 sequences, roughly an eighth found once. Worth noting for this clonotype: What it binds is not known.

Trimming cost V 3 bases and J 3 bases; bases outside gene matches: 11. Per the germline V gene, CDR1 is SGHTA and CDR2 is FQGNSA. The CDR3 has 18 amino acids. This sequence was found in a man aged 18 to 29 who had mild COVID-19 (a few samples of this study predate the infection). Cell type and time point are not known. This rearrangement joins TRBV7-2 to TRBJ2-3; 11 nucleotides align to TRBD1. The specimen sequenced was PBMCs or a T cell subset sorted from them (not recorded which). The CDR3 reads CASSFTLTGTGGTDTQYF. The DNA of the CDR3 is TGTGCCAGCAGCTTCACCCTGACCGGGACAGGGGGGACAGATACGCAGTATTTT. The full variable domain, in which reference TRBV7-2 and TRBJ2-3 provide the parts outside the CDR3, is GAGVSQSPSNKVTEKGKDVELRCDPISGHTALYWYRQSLGQGLEFLIYFQGNSAPDKSGLPSDRFSAERTGGSVSTLTIQRTQQEDSAVYLCASSFTLTGTGGTDTQYFGPGTRLTVL.